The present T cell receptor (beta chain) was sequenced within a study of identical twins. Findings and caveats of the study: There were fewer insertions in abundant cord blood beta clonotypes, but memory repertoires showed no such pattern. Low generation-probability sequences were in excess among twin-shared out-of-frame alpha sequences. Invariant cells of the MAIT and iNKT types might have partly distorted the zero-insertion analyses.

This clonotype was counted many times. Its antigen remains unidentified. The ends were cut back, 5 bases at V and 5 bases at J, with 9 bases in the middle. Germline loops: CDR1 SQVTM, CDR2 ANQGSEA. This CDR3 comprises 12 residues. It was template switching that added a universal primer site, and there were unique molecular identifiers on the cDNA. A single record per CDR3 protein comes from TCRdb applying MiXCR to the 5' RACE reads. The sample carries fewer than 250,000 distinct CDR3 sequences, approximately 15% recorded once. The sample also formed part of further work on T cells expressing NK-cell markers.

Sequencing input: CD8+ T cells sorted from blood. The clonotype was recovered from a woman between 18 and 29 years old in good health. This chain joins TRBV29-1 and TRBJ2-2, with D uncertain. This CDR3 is CSVKGSTGELFF. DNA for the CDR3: TGCAGCGTTAAGGGCTCGACCGGGGAGCTGTTTTTT.